A selection of T cell receptor beta chains follows, all from one sample in a study of blood T cell repertoires in COVID-19. Method: immunoSEQ multiplex PCR; TCRdb's copy keeps in-frame clones and lacks some. The table includes approximately 300,000 clones, 90% detected once. Sequenced input: PBMCs or T cells enriched from blood (not recorded which). The source of these receptors is a man aged 55 to 69 who had recovered from COVID-19. Both conserved end residues are part of each CDR3. A D gene is named only where the DNA matches it firmly. Rows give clone size only sometimes, using once, few, many, or a class for an expanded clone.

D gene: TRBD1; V gene: TRBV9; J gene: TRBJ1-5; clone size: .; CDR3 protein: CASSFGQGDQPQHF; CDR3 DNA: TGTGCCAGCAGCTTCGGACAGGGTGATCAGCCCCAGCATTTT
D gene: .; V gene: TRBV7-9; J gene: TRBJ2-3; clone size: .; CDR3 protein: CASSLAGGPSTDTQYF; CDR3 DNA: TGTGCCAGCAGCTTAGCGGGAGGCCCTAGCACAGATACGCAGTATTTT
D gene: .; V gene: TRBV27; J gene: TRBJ1-6; clone size: .; CDR3 protein: CASSPRTNSPLHF; CDR3 DNA: TGTGCCAGCAGTCCCCGGACAAATTCACCCCTCCACTTT
D gene: .; V gene: TRBV4-1; J gene: TRBJ1-4; clone size: .; CDR3 protein: CASSLGREKLFF; CDR3 DNA: TGCGCCAGCAGCCTGGGGAGGGAAAAACTGTTTTTT
D gene: TRBD1; V gene: TRBV6-2/TRBV6-3; J gene: TRBJ2-7; clone size: .; CDR3 protein: CASSYSSGGELSGYEQYF; CDR3 DNA: TGTGCCAGCAGTTACTCATCAGGGGGCGAGTTGTCTGGGTACGAGCAGTACTTC
D gene: .; V gene: TRBV7-2; J gene: TRBJ2-1; clone size: once; CDR3 protein: CASSLEPLGEQFF; CDR3 DNA: TGTGCCAGCAGCTTAGAGCCGCTTGGTGAGCAGTTCTTC
D gene: .; V gene: TRBV4-1; J gene: TRBJ2-1; clone size: .; CDR3 protein: CASSLKRRGEQFF; CDR3 DNA: TGCGCCAGCAGCCTCAAGCGGAGGGGTGAGCAGTTCTTC
D gene: .; V gene: TRBV6-5; J gene: TRBJ1-3; clone size: .; CDR3 protein: CASSYGGPVGAYTIYF; CDR3 DNA: TGTGCCAGCAGTTACGGGGGCCCGGTAGGGGCATACACCATATATTTT
D gene: .; V gene: TRBV10-2; J gene: TRBJ1-5; clone size: .; CDR3 protein: CASSLGGDSNQPQHF; CDR3 DNA: TGCGCCAGCAGCCTCGGGGGGGATAGCAATCAGCCCCAGCATTTT
D gene: TRBD1; V gene: TRBV11-2; J gene: TRBJ2-7; clone size: few; CDR3 protein: CASSSGQGYEQYF; CDR3 DNA: TGTGCCAGCAGCTCCGGACAGGGTTACGAGCAGTACTTC
D gene: TRBD1; V gene: TRBV5-1; J gene: TRBJ1-3; clone size: .; CDR3 protein: CASSLGDRNSGNTIYF; CDR3 DNA: TGCGCCAGCAGCTTGGGGGACAGGAACTCTGGAAACACCATATATTTT
D gene: TRBD2; V gene: TRBV15; J gene: TRBJ2-7; clone size: once; CDR3 protein: CATSRGGTLSEQYF; CDR3 DNA: TGTGCCACCAGCAGGGGGGGGACTCTGTCCGAGCAGTACTTC
D gene: .; V gene: TRBV20-1; J gene: TRBJ1-1; clone size: .; CDR3 protein: CSASKGVRTEAFF; CDR3 DNA: TGCAGTGCTAGTAAGGGGGTGAGAACTGAAGCTTTCTTT
D gene: TRBD2; V gene: TRBV7-6; J gene: TRBJ2-2; clone size: .; CDR3 protein: CASSLDSGRAAGELFF; CDR3 DNA: TGTGCCAGCAGCTTAGATAGCGGGAGGGCCGCCGGGGAGCTGTTTTTT
D gene: TRBD1; V gene: TRBV6-4; J gene: TRBJ2-7; clone size: .; CDR3 protein: CASSDDADLRTGGFEQYF; CDR3 DNA: TGTGCCAGCAGTGACGACGCCGACCTCAGGACAGGGGGTTTCGAGCAGTACTTC
D gene: .; V gene: TRBV29-1; J gene: TRBJ2-5; clone size: .; CDR3 protein: CSVVRGQETQYF; CDR3 DNA: TGCAGCGTTGTGCGTGGCCAAGAGACCCAGTACTTC
D gene: TRBD1; V gene: TRBV5-4; J gene: TRBJ1-3; clone size: .; CDR3 protein: CASSPGRTGVGNTIYF; CDR3 DNA: TGTGCCAGCAGCCCCGGACGGACAGGGGTTGGAAACACCATATATTTT
D gene: .; V gene: TRBV10-2; J gene: TRBJ1-2; clone size: once; CDR3 protein: CASSESAQAHYGYTF; CDR3 DNA: TGCGCCAGCAGTGAGTCAGCACAGGCTCACTATGGCTACACCTTC
D gene: TRBD2; V gene: TRBV6-4; J gene: TRBJ2-1; clone size: .; CDR3 protein: CASSGGTSGLNEQFF; CDR3 DNA: TGTGCCAGCAGTGGGGGGACTAGCGGACTCAATGAGCAGTTCTTC
D gene: .; V gene: TRBV5-6; J gene: TRBJ2-7; clone size: .; CDR3 protein: CASSHWRGSPEQYF; CDR3 DNA: TGTGCCAGCAGCCACTGGAGGGGTTCGCCCGAGCAGTACTTC
D gene: .; V gene: TRBV21-1; J gene: TRBJ1-2; clone size: .; CDR3 protein: CASSKENNLCYGYTF; CDR3 DNA: TGTGCCAGCAGCAAGGAGAACAACCTTTGCTATGGCTACACCTTC
D gene: TRBD1; V gene: TRBV11-3; J gene: TRBJ2-3; clone size: .; CDR3 protein: CASSSEPGQGVDTQYF; CDR3 DNA: TGTGCCAGCAGCTCAGAGCCGGGACAGGGCGTAGATACGCAGTATTTT
D gene: .; V gene: TRBV7-2; J gene: TRBJ2-7; clone size: once; CDR3 protein: CASSFGGPRAYEQYF; CDR3 DNA: TGTGCCAGCAGCTTTGGAGGGCCGCGCGCCTACGAGCAGTACTTC
D gene: TRBD1; V gene: TRBV4-3; J gene: TRBJ1-2; clone size: .; CDR3 protein: CASSQDPGTGGFYGYTF; CDR3 DNA: TGCGCCAGCAGCCAAGATCCCGGGACAGGCGGATTCTATGGCTACACCTTC
D gene: .; V gene: TRBV6-5; J gene: TRBJ1-6; clone size: .; CDR3 protein: CASAQGSVSPLHF; CDR3 DNA: TGTGCCAGCGCTCAGGGGTCTGTTTCACCCCTCCACTTT
D gene: TRBD1; V gene: TRBV6-5; J gene: TRBJ1-5; clone size: once; CDR3 protein: CASSWGQHNQPQHF; CDR3 DNA: TGTGCCAGCAGTTGGGGACAGCACAATCAGCCCCAGCATTTT